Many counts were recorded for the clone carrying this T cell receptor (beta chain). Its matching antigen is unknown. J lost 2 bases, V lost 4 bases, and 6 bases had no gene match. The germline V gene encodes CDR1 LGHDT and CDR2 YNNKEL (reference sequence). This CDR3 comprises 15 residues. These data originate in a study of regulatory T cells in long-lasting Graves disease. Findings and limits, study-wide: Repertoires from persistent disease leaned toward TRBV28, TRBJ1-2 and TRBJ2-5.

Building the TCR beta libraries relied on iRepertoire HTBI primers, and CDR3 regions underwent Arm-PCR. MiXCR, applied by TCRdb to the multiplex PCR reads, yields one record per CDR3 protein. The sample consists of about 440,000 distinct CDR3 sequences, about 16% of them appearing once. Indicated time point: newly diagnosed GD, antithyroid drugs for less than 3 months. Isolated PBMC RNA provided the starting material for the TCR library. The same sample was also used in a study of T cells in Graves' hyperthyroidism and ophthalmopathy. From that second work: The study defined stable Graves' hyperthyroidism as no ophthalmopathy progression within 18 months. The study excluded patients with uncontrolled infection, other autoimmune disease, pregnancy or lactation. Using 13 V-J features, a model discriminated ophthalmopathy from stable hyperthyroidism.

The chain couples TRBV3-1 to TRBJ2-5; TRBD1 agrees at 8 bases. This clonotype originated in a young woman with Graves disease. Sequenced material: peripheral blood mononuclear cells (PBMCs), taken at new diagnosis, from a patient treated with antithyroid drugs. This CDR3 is CASSLRTGFQETQYF. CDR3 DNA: TGTGCCAGCAGCCTCCGGACAGGGTTTCAAGAGACCCAGTACTTC.